The TCR beta chain described here comes from a study of prognosis after radiotherapy for stage I lung cancer. Across the whole study: Ages of the approximately 14 men and 6 women ranged roughly 53 to 90 years, median around 74. Histology showed adenocarcinoma in approximately eleven patients versus squamous cell carcinoma in seven. Study outcomes and limitations: The number of unique TCR clones went down after stereotactic body radiation therapy, with a median of roughly 9,300 versus 7,200. A difference in TRBV and TRBJ gene usage was reportedly seen between patients with and without metastases.

TCR beta CDR3 amplification from genomic DNA was performed by two-round multiplex PCR. Round one of PCR was performed, and it used primers specific to each TRBV and TRBJ gene. TCRdb ran MiXCR on the multiplex PCR reads and lists one entry per CDR3 protein. This table holds 30,000 to 40,000 distinct CDR3 sequences, less than 45% found once. V gave up 7 bases and J gave up 0 bases, with 10 bases separating them. The CDR3 contains 13 residues. Germline V gives CDR1 SQVTM, CDR2 ANQGSEA. Notes on this clonotype: The antigen is unknown.

The chain has TRBV29-1 and TRBJ1-3; no definite D call. The input for sequencing was PBMCs, taken before or after stereotactic body radiation therapy (not recorded which). The TCR originated in a donor aged 50 or older with non-small cell lung cancer. CDR3 coding DNA: TGCAGCGCGGTACATACCTCTGGAAACACCATATATTTT. It specifies CSAVHTSGNTIYF. Full variable domain (outside the CDR3, taken from reference TRBV29-1 and TRBJ1-3): SAVISQKPSRDICQRGTSLTIQCQVDSQVTMMFWYRQQPGQSLTLIATANQGSEATYESGFVIDKFPISRPNLTFSTLTVSNMSPEDSSIYLCSAVHTSGNTIYFGEGSWLTVV.